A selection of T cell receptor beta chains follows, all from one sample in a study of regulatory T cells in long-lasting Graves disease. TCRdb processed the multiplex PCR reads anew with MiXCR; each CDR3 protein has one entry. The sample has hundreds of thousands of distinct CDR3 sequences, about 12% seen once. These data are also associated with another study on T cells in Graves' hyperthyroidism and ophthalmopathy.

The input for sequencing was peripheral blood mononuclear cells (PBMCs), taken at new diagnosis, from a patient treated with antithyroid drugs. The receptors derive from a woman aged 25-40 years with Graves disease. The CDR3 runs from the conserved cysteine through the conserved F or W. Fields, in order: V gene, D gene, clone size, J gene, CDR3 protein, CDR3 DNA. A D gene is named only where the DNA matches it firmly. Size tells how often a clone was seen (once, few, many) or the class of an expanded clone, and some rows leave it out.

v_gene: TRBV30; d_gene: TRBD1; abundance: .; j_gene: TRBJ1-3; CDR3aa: CAWSGRALAGQGPGNTIYF; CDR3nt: TGTGCCTGGAGCGGTCGAGCTTTGGCAGGACAGGGACCTGGAAACACCATATATTTT
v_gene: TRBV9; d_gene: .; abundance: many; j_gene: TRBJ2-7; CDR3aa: CASSVDAGAVINEQYF; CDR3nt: TGTGCCAGCAGCGTAGATGCGGGGGCGGTAATAAACGAGCAGTACTTC
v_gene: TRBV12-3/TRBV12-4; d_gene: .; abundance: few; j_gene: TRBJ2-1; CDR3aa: CASSLAQLFNEQFF; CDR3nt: TGTGCCAGCAGTTTAGCGCAACTCTTCAATGAGCAGTTCTTC
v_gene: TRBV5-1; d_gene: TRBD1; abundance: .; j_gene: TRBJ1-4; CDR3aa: CASSLGGQMNEKLFF; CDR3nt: TGCGCCAGCAGCTTGGGGGGACAGATGAATGAAAAACTGTTTTTT
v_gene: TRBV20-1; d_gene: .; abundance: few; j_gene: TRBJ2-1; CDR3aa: CSASPSSSYNEQFF; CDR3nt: TGCAGTGCTAGCCCTTCGAGCTCCTACAATGAGCAGTTCTTC
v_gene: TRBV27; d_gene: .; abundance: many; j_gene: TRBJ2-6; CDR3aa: CASSAWAVPTISGANVLTF; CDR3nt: TGTGCCAGCAGTGCATGGGCGGTACCCACCATATCTGGGGCCAACGTCCTGACTTTC
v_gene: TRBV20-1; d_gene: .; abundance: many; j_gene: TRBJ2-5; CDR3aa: CSARDWSNPTETQYF; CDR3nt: TGCAGTGCTAGAGATTGGAGTAACCCCACGGAGACCCAGTACTTC
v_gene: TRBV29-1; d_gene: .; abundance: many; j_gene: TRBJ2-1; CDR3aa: CSVIQDSYNEQFF; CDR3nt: TGCAGCGTTATCCAGGACTCCTACAATGAGCAGTTCTTC
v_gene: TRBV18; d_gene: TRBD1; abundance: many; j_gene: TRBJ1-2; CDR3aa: CASSPGTGEYGYTF; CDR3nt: TGTGCCAGCTCACCAGGGACAGGGGAATATGGCTACACCTTC
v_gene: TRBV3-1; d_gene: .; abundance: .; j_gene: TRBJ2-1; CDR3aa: CASSQVPGNEQFF; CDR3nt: TGTGCCAGCAGCCAGGTTCCGGGGAATGAGCAGTTCTTC
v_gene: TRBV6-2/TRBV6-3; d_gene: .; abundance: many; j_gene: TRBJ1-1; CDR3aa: CASSSPFSGVTEAFF; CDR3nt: TGTGCCAGCAGTTCCCCGTTTTCAGGGGTCACTGAAGCTTTCTTT
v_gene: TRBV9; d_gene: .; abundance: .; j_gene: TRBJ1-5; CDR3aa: CASGGVSQPQHF; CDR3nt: TGTGCCAGCGGAGGCGTTAGTCAGCCCCAGCATTTT
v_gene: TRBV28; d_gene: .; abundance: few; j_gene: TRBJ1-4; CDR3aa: CASSSLDKFATNEKLFF; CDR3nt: TGTGCCAGCAGTTCCCTGGACAAATTTGCAACTAATGAAAAACTGTTTTTT
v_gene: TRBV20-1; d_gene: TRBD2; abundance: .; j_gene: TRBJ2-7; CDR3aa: CSALAGGPLEQYF; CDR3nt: TGCAGTGCCCTAGCGGGAGGGCCACTCGAGCAGTACTTC
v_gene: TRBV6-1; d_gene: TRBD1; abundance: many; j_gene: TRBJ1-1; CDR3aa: CASSFAGGFTEAFF; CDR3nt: TGTGCCAGCAGCTTCGCAGGGGGCTTCACTGAAGCTTTCTTT
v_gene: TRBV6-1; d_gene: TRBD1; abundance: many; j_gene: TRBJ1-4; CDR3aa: CASKDRDRTEKLFF; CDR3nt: TGTGCCAGCAAAGACCGGGACAGGACGGAAAAACTGTTTTTT
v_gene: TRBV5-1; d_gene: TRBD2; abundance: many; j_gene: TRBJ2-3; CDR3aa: CASSPSGTSGSSDTQYF; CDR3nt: TGCGCCAGCAGCCCCTCCGGGACTAGCGGGAGTTCAGATACGCAGTATTTT
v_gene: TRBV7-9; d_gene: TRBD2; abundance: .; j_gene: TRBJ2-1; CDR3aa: CASSPILAGEQFF; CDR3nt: TGTGCCAGCAGCCCCATACTAGCGGGTGAGCAGTTCTTC
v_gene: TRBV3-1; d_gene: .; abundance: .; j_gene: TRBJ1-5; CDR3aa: CASSQGMVGSGQPQHF; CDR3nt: TGTGCCAGCAGCCAAGGGATGGTGGGCAGCGGTCAGCCCCAGCATTTT
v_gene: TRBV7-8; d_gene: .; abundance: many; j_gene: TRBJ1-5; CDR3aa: CASSLREAGLQPQHF; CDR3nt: TGTGCCAGCAGCTTAAGAGAGGCAGGGCTTCAGCCCCAGCATTTT
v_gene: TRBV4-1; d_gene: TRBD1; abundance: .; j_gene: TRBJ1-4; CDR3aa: CASSQGTGGRNEKLFF; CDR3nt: TGCGCCAGCAGCCAAGGGACAGGAGGACGTAATGAAAAACTGTTTTTT
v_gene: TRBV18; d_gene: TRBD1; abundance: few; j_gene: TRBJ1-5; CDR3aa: CASSPRGQGIQNQPQHF; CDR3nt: TGTGCCAGCTCACCACGTGGACAGGGCATACAGAATCAGCCCCAGCATTTT
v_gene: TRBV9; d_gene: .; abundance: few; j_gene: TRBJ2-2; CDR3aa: CASSVGQGPGELFF; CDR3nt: TGTGCCAGCAGCGTAGGACAAGGGCCCGGGGAGCTGTTTTTT
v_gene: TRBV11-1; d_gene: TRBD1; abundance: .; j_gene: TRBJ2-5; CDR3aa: CASSLVRTGRETQYF; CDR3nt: TGTGCCAGCAGCTTAGTTAGGACAGGGCGAGAGACCCAGTACTTC
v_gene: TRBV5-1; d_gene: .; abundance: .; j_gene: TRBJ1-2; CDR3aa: CASSLDWGAQARYGYTF; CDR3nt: TGTGCCAGCAGCTTGGATTGGGGGGCCCAAGCCCGCTATGGCTACACCTTC
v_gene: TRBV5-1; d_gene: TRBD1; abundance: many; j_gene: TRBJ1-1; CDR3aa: CASSFQGDEAFF; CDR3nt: TGCGCCAGCAGCTTTCAGGGGGATGAAGCTTTCTTT
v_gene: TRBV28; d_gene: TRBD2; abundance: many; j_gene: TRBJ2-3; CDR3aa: CASRLAGGGADTQYF; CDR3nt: TGTGCCAGCAGGCTAGCGGGAGGGGGGGCAGATACGCAGTATTTT
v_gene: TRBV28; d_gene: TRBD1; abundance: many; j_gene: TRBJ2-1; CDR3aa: CASSFWTGSLVEQFF; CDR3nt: TGTGCCAGCAGTTTCTGGACAGGTTCTTTGGTTGAGCAGTTCTTC
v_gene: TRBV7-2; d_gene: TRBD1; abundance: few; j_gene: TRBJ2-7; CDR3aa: CASSLAPGTGGEEQHF; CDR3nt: TGTGCCAGCAGCTTGGCCCCCGGGACAGGGGGTGAGGAGCAGCACTTC
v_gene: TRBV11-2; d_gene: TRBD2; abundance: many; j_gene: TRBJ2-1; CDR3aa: CASSSWTSGRSEYNEQFF; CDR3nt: TGTGCCAGCAGCTCGTGGACTAGCGGGAGGTCGGAATACAATGAGCAGTTCTTC
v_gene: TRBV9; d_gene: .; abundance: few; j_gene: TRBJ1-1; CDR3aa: CASSVDAGLSEAFF; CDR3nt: TGTGCCAGCAGCGTCGACGCAGGGCTTTCTGAAGCTTTCTTT
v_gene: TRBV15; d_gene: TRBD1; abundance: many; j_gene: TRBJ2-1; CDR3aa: CATSREARDRSGNEQFF; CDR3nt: TGTGCCACCAGCAGAGAGGCCAGGGACAGGTCAGGCAATGAGCAGTTCTTC
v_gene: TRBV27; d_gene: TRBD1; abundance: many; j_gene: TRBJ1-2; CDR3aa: CASSPLQGAHGYTF; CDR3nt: TGTGCCAGCAGCCCACTACAGGGGGCGCATGGCTACACCTTC
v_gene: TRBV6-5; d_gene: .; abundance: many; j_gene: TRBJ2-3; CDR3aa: CASSYAQLPDTQYF; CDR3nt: TGTGCCAGCAGTTACGCACAGCTTCCAGATACGCAGTATTTT
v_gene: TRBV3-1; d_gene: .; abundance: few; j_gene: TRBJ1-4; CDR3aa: CASSHQPQEKLFF; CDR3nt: TGTGCCAGCAGCCATCAGCCTCAGGAAAAACTGTTTTTT
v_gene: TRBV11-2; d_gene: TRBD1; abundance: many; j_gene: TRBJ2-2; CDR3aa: CASSSLPGTGTGELFF; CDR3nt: TGTGCCAGCAGCTCCCTTCCCGGGACAGGGACCGGGGAGCTGTTTTTT
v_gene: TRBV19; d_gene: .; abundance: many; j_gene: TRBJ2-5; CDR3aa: CASSIDRGETQYF; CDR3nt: TGTGCCAGTAGTATCGACCGGGGGGAGACCCAGTACTTC
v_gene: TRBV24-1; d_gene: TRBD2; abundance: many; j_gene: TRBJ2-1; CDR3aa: CATSDPAGRAWEQFF; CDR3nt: TGTGCCACCAGTGACCCAGCCGGGAGGGCCTGGGAGCAGTTCTTC
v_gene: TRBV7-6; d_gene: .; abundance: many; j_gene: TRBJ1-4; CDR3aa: CASSSRAPDEKLFF; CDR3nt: TGTGCCAGCAGCTCAAGGGCGCCTGATGAAAAACTGTTTTTT
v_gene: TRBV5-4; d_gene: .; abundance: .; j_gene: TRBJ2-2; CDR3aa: CASRDGRRTGELFF; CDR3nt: TGTGCCAGCAGGGATGGCCGTCGCACCGGGGAGCTGTTTTTT
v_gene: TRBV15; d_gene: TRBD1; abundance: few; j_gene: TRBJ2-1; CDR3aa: CATSRVTHGTGEGVYRRSYNEQFF; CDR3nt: TGTGCCACCAGCAGAGTCACCCATGGGACAGGCGAAGGCGTATATCGTCGCTCCTACAATGAGCAGTTCTTC
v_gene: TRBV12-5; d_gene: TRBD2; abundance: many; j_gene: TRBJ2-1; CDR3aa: CASGLYGLAGNEQFF; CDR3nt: TGTGCTAGTGGTTTGTACGGACTAGCGGGAAATGAGCAGTTCTTC
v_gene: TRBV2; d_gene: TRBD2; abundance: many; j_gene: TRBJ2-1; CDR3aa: CASSEAYGLAGYNEQFF; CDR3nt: TGTGCCAGCAGTGAAGCGTACGGGCTAGCGGGGTACAATGAGCAGTTCTTC
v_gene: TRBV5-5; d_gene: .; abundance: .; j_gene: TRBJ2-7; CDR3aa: CASSLSAGSYEQYF; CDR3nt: TGTGCCAGCAGCTTGTCGGCAGGGAGCTACGAGCAGTACTTC
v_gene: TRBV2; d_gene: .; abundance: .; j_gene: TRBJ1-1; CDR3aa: CASSGPGESEAFF; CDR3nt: TGTGCCAGCAGCGGCCCGGGGGAGAGTGAAGCTTTCTTT
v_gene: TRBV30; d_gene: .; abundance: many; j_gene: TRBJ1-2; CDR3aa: CAWSVGGWYGYTF; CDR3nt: TGTGCCTGGAGTGTAGGAGGGTGGTATGGCTACACCTTC
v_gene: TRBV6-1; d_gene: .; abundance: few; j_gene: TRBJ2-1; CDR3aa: CASRSVEGVYNEQFF; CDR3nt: TGTGCCAGCAGGAGTGTTGAGGGAGTATACAATGAGCAGTTCTTC
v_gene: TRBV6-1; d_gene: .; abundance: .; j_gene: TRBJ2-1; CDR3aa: CASSPFQVSFYNEQFF; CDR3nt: TGTGCCAGCAGCCCGTTCCAGGTTAGTTTTTACAATGAGCAGTTCTTC